The rows below give T cell receptor beta chains drawn from one sample of a study of blood T cell repertoires in COVID-19. This table comes from immunoSEQ multiplex PCR, and its TCRdb copy is limited to in-frame clones, with some not included. The top ten hold around 2.8% of the sample, which has some 350,000 clones, roughly 90% seen once. The sequencing sample was made of peripheral blood. The receptors shown here come from a woman between 25 and 40 years old with COVID-19, enrolled during active disease. CDR3s include the opening cysteine and the closing phenylalanine or tryptophan. A D gene is named only where the DNA matches it firmly. The listing skips clone size in some rows; elsewhere it reads once, few, many or a size class.

V	D	size	J	CDR3	DNA
TRBV24-1	TRBD1	-	TRBJ2-3	CATSDFGQGEGWYGTDTQYF	TGTGCCACCAGTGATTTTGGACAGGGGGAGGGCTGGTACGGCACAGATACGCAGTATTTT
TRBV29-1	TRBD1	-	TRBJ1-3	CSAGDRGNTIYF	TGCAGCGCGGGGGACAGAGGAAACACCATATATTTT
TRBV3-1/TRBV3-2	-	-	TRBJ2-7	CASKKTGRGEEQYF	TGTGCCAGCAAAAAAACAGGGAGGGGGGAGGAGCAGTACTTC
TRBV5-1	TRBD2	-	TRBJ2-3	CASSLGGTSGGSNTQYF	TGCGCCAGCAGCTTGGGAGGGACTAGCGGGGGTTCAAATACGCAGTATTTT
TRBV19	TRBD1	once	TRBJ1-5	CASSMGQVGNQPQHF	TGTGCCAGTAGTATGGGACAGGTTGGCAATCAGCCCCAGCATTTT
TRBV15	-	-	TRBJ1-2	CATSSILPTGGYGYTF	TGTGCCACCAGCAGTATACTCCCAACGGGTGGCTATGGCTACACCTTC
TRBV7-7	-	-	TRBJ2-1	CASSLALVAQNEQFF	TGTGCTAGCAGCTTAGCCCTCGTGGCTCAAAATGAGCAGTTCTTC
TRBV24-1	TRBD1	-	TRBJ1-5	CATSEGPRTGFFLGNQPQHF	TGTGCCACCAGTGAGGGACCGAGGACAGGGTTTTTCTTGGGCAATCAGCCCCAGCATTTT
TRBV29-1	-	-	TRBJ1-5	CSVIQGNQPQHF	TGCAGCGTCATCCAGGGGAATCAGCCCCAGCATTTT
TRBV10-1	TRBD1	-	TRBJ2-1	CASSDGQGVGEQFF	TGCGCCAGCAGTGATGGACAGGGAGTCGGAGAGCAGTTCTTC
TRBV4-3	-	-	TRBJ1-4	CASRAQTTNEKLFF	TGCGCCAGCAGGGCACAAACAACTAATGAAAAACTGTTTTTT
TRBV12-3/TRBV12-4	-	-	TRBJ1-1	CASIWGGNTEAFF	TGTGCCAGCATTTGGGGAGGAAACACTGAAGCTTTCTTT
TRBV29-1	-	-	TRBJ2-1	CSVEASETTYNEQFF	TGCAGCGTTGAAGCTAGCGAGACCACCTACAATGAGCAGTTCTTC
TRBV2	TRBD1	-	TRBJ2-2	CASGQGGSGELFF	TGTGCCAGCGGACAGGGGGGGTCCGGGGAGCTGTTTTTT
TRBV3-1/TRBV3-2	TRBD1	once	TRBJ2-4	CASRPPRDRGLGKNIQYF	TGTGCCAGCAGGCCACCCCGGGACAGGGGGCTGGGGAAAAACATTCAGTACTTC
TRBV4-3	-	-	TRBJ1-5	CASSQDLRQPQHF	TGCGCCAGCAGCCAAGATCTCCGTCAGCCCCAGCATTTT
TRBV7-2	-	few	TRBJ2-3	CASSLGGLRDTQYF	TGTGCCAGCAGCTTAGGGGGGCTGAGAGATACGCAGTATTTT
TRBV6-2/TRBV6-3	-	-	TRBJ1-5	CASSRGNQPQHF	TGTGCCAGCAGTAGAGGGAATCAGCCCCAGCATTTT
TRBV7-6	-	few	TRBJ1-6	CASSFDGGGYNSPLHF	TGTGCCAGCAGCTTTGATGGGGGGGGATATAATTCACCCCTCCACTTT
TRBV29-1	TRBD1	-	TRBJ1-2	CSGTTGGGNYGYTF	TGCAGCGGTACTACAGGGGGCGGTAACTATGGCTACACCTTC
TRBV19	-	-	TRBJ1-6	CASRRQGQINSPLHF	TGTGCCAGTAGAAGGCAGGGGCAGATTAATTCACCCCTCCACTTT
TRBV29-1	-	-	TRBJ1-1	CSVASREAFF	TGCAGCGTTGCATCGAGGGAAGCTTTCTTT
TRBV19	-	-	TRBJ2-3	CASSMVGPPDTQYF	TGTGCCAGTAGTATGGTTGGCCCCCCAGATACGCAGTATTTT
TRBV4-1	-	few	TRBJ2-1	CASSFPNNEQFF	TGCGCCAGCAGCTTTCCAAACAATGAGCAGTTCTTC
TRBV7-6	TRBD2	-	TRBJ2-1	CASSKAGTSGSRSYNEQFF	TGTGCCAGCAGCAAAGCCGGGACTAGCGGGAGCAGGTCCTACAATGAGCAGTTCTTC
TRBV6-1	-	-	TRBJ1-6	CASSEELNGPLHF	TGTGCCAGCAGTGAAGAACTGAATGGACCCCTCCACTTT
TRBV11-3	TRBD2	few	TRBJ2-1	CASSLPTSDEQFF	TGTGCCAGCAGCCTACCTACTAGCGATGAGCAGTTCTTC
TRBV2	TRBD1	-	TRBJ2-1	CASSEAEQGAESNEQFF	TGTGCCAGCAGCGAAGCGGAGCAGGGGGCGGAATCGAATGAGCAGTTCTTC
TRBV11-3	TRBD2	-	TRBJ2-5	CASASGTSGRAKETQYF	TGTGCCAGCGCATCCGGGACTAGCGGGAGGGCCAAGGAGACCCAGTACTTC
TRBV19	-	-	TRBJ2-5	CASGQPGPSQYF	TGTGCCAGTGGACAGCCTGGGCCCTCCCAGTACTTC
TRBV10-2	TRBD2	-	TRBJ2-1	CASSESTGEGHYNEQFF	TGCGCCAGCAGTGAATCGACGGGGGAGGGCCACTACAATGAGCAGTTCTTC
TRBV29-1	TRBD2	-	TRBJ2-2	CSGGDAGGAGELFF	TGCAGCGGGGGGGATGCGGGAGGGGCCGGGGAGCTGTTTTTT
TRBV10-1	TRBD2	-	TRBJ2-5	CASIVKPSGIETQYF	TGCGCCAGCATTGTCAAACCTAGCGGGATTGAGACCCAGTACTTC
TRBV23-1	TRBD1	-	TRBJ1-1	CASLTQTGDTEAFF	TGCGCCAGCCTCACCCAGACAGGGGACACTGAAGCTTTCTTT
TRBV24-1	TRBD2	-	TRBJ2-2	CATSDFGLAGNTGELFF	TGTGCCACCAGTGATTTTGGGCTAGCGGGGAACACCGGGGAGCTGTTTTTT
TRBV7-8	-	-	TRBJ2-7	CASSLVPRGKSYEQYF	TGTGCCAGCAGCTTAGTTCCCCGGGGTAAGAGTTACGAGCAGTACTTC
TRBV28	-	once	TRBJ1-2	CASSFAGTNAYGYTF	TGTGCCAGCAGTTTCGCGGGTACAAACGCATATGGCTACACCTTC
TRBV18	-	-	TRBJ1-1	CASSVDQGFDTEAFF	TGTGCCAGCTCGGTGGATCAGGGTTTCGACACTGAAGCTTTCTTT
TRBV15	-	-	TRBJ2-4	CATSRDRRSQNIQYF	TGTGCCACCAGCAGAGATAGGCGTAGCCAAAACATTCAGTACTTC
TRBV18	TRBD2	-	TRBJ2-3	CASSPSGVAGGVDTQYF	TGTGCCAGCTCACCGTCCGGGGTAGCGGGGGGCGTAGATACGCAGTATTTT
TRBV12-3/TRBV12-4	-	-	TRBJ1-2	CASSQRRGYTF	TGTGCCAGCAGCCAACGGAGGGGCTACACCTTC
TRBV4-1	-	few	TRBJ1-1	CASSHRTGTNTEAFF	TGCGCCAGCAGCCACAGAACAGGGACGAACACTGAAGCTTTCTTT
TRBV5-1	TRBD1	-	TRBJ2-2	CASSSGQGGTGELFF	TGCGCCAGCAGCTCCGGACAGGGAGGCACCGGGGAGCTGTTTTTT
TRBV2	-	few	TRBJ1-1	CASSLRDSNTEAFF	TGTGCCAGCAGCCTTCGCGACAGTAACACTGAAGCTTTCTTT
TRBV6-5	-	-	TRBJ2-1	CASTSAGDYNEQFF	TGTGCCAGCACATCAGCGGGTGACTACAATGAGCAGTTCTTC